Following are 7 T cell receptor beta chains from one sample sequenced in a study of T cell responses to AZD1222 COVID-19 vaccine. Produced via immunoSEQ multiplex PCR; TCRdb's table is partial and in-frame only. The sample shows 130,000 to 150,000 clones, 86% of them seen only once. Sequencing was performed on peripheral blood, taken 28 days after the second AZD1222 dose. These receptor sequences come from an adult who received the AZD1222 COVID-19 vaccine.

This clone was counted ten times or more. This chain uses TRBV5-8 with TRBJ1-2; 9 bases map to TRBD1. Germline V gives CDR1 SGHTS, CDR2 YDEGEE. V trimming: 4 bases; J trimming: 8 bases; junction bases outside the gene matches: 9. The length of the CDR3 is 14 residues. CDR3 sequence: CASSTPGTGNGYTF. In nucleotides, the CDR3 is TGTGCCAGCAGCACCCCGGGGACAGGGAACGGCTACACCTTC.

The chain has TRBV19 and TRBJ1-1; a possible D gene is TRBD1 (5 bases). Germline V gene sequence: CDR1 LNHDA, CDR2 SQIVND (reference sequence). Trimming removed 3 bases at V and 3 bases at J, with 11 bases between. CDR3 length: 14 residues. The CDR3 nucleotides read TGTGCCAGTAGTATCGCTACAGGTTACACTGAAGCTTTCTTT. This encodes CASSIATGYTEAFF.

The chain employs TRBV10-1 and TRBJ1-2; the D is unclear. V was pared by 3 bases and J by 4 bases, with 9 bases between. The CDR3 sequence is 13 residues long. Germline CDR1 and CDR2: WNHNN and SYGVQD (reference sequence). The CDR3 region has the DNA TGCGCCAGCAGTGAAACTGAACCCTATGGCTACACCTTC. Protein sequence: CASSETEPYGYTF.

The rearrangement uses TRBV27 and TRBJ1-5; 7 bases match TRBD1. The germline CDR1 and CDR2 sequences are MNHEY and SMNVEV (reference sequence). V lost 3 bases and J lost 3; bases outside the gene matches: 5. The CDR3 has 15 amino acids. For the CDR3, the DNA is TGTGCCAGCAGTTTCCAGGGGGACTCCAATCAGCCCCAGCATTTT. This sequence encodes CASSFQGDSNQPQHF.

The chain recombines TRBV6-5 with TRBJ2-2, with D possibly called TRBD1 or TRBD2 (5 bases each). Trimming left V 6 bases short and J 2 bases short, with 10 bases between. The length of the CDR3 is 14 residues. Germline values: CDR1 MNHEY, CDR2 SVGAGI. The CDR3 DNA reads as TGTGCCAGCAGCCCCGGGACCAACACCGGGGAGCTGTTTTTT. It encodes CASSPGTNTGELFF.

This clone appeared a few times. CDR3 protein: CASSSGTIGSHEQYF. The CDR3 region has the DNA TGCGCCAGCAGCTCCGGGACAATCGGTTCCCACGAGCAGTACTTC. This chain links TRBV5-1 with TRBJ2-7; D might be TRBD1 (6 bases). Trimming pared 3 bases from V and 5 bases from J, leaving 18 bases between. This CDR3 is built from 15 residues. Germline V gene data show CDR1 as SGHRS and CDR2 as YFSETQ.

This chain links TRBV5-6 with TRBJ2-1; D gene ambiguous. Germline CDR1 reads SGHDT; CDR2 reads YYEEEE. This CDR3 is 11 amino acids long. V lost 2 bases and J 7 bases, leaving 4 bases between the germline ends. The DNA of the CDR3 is TGTGCCAGCAGCTTCCGGAATGAGCAGTTCTTC. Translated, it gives CASSFRNEQFF.